This T cell receptor (beta chain) came from a study of blood T cell repertoires in COVID-19. This CDR3 contains 12 residues. Trimming took 8 bases from V and 6 from J, leaving 14 bases between them. Germline loops: CDR1 SQVTM, CDR2 ANQGSEA. Generated by immunoSEQ multiplex PCR, the TCRdb table keeps only in-frame clones and is missing some. This sample yields roughly 300,000 clones, of which approximately 83% are seen a single time; 10% to 15% belongs to the top ten. The sequencing sample was made of peripheral blood. The chain has TRBV29-1 and TRBJ2-1, with unresolved D. This clonotype originated in a human donor in a cohort sampled during active COVID-19. CDR3 protein: CSSLPNSNEQFF. The DNA for the CDR3 is TGCAGCTCCCTCCCTAACTCCAATGAGCAGTTCTTC.